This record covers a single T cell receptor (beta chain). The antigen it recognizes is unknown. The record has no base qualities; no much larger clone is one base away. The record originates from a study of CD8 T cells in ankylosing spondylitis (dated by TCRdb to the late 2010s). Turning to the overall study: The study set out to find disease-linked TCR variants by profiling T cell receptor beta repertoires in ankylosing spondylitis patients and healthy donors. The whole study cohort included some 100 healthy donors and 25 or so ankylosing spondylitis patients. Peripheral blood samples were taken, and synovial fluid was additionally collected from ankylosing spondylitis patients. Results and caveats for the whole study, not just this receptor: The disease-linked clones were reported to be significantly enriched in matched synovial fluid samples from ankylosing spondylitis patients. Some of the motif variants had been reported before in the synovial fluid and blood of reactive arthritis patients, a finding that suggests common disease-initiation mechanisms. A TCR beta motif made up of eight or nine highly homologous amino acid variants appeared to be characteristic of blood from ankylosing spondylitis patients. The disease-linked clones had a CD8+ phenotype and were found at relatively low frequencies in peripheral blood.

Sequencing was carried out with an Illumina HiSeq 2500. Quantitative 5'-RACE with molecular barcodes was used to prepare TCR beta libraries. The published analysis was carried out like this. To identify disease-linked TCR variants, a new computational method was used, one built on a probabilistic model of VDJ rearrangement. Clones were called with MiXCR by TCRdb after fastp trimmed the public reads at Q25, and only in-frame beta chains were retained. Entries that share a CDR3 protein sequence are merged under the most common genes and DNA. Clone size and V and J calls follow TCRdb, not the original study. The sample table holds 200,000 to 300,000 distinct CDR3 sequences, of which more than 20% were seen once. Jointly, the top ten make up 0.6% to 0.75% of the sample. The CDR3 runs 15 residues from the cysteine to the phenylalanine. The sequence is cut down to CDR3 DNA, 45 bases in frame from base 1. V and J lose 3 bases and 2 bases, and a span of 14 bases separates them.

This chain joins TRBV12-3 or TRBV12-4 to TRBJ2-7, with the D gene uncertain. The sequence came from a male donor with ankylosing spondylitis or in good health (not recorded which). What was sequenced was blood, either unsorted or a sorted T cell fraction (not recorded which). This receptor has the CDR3 CASSLVGQPTYEQYF. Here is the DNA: TGTGCCAGCAGTTTGGTAGGGCAGCCTACCTACGAGCAGTACTTC.